Given below is one T cell receptor beta chain in context. The target antigen is unknown. These data are taken from a study of early stage breast cancer tumors. Study-wide findings and caveats: Tumors had roughly 2.4-fold higher T cell density and higher clonality than adjacent normal breast tissue.

Blood replicates held 0.5 ug DNA, tumor or normal breast approximately 1.5 ug, two each. TCRdb's copy holds only in-frame clones and misses some; the assay was immunoSEQ multiplex PCR. Of over 45,000 clones in the sample, roughly 84% were seen once. Germline V gives CDR1 LNHDA, CDR2 SQIVND (reference sequence). CDR3 size: 12 residues. V was clipped by 5 bases and J by 5 bases, with 9 bases between them. This sequence joins TRBV19 and TRBJ2-5; TRBD2 might be the D (5 bases). This clonotype was sampled from a person aged 45-60 years with breast cancer. Sample: blood. The CDR3 nucleotides read TGTGCCAGTAGTCTAGCTGGGGAGACCCAGTACTTC. This sequence encodes CASSLAGETQYF.